This entry concerns a single T cell receptor beta chain. This clonotype was counted only a few times. Its antigen target is currently unknown. No quality values exist for individual bases; no much larger clone is one base distant. The data were obtained in a study of T-cell reconstitution after alpha-beta-depleted transplantation in children (dated by TCRdb to the mid-2010s). Notes on the research overall: The study quantitatively tracked T-cell immune reconstitution after TCRalphabeta/CD19-depleted allogeneic hematopoietic cell transplantation in children using TCR repertoire profiling.

The method was PCR. The reads were generated on an Illumina HiSeq 2500. TCR libraries were prepared with molecular barcoding, using unique molecular identifiers to normalize TCRbeta repertoire quantification. TCRdb redid the processing of the public reads, applying fastp at Q25 and MiXCR, and retained in-frame beta chains. Every entry covers one CDR3 protein and lists the most common genes and DNA from its rows. The sample table holds a few hundred thousand distinct CDR3 sequences, of which roughly 21% were seen once. The top ten constitute 3.5% to 4% of the sample. The germline V gene (reference sequence) sets CDR1 to LGHDT and CDR2 to YNNKEL. V is cut back by 4 bases and J by 0 bases, with 5 bases in the junction unmatched. The CDR3 contains 15 residues, cysteine and phenylalanine counted. Solely the CDR3 DNA is kept, with 45 bases framed from the first base.

The chain employs TRBV3-1 and TRBJ1-1; 7 of the junction bases match TRBD1. This clonotype originated in a human donor who donated a stem cell graft to a child with acute myeloid leukemia. Sequenced material: PBMCs from the stem cell graft donor, taken from the stem cell graft. The CDR3 loop reads CASSRGQTMNTEAFF. The DNA reads as follows: TGTGCCAGCAGCCGGGGACAGACAATGAACACTGAAGCTTTCTTT.